The clone carrying this T cell receptor beta chain was observed a few times. Blood got drawn at baseline, again on cycle 4 day 1, and then on cycle 7 day 1. Germline V gives CDR1 SNHLY, CDR2 FYNNEI. The length of the CDR3 is 14 residues. Trimming at V came to 6 bases and at J to 6 bases, leaving 5 bases not matched to a gene. The data were taken from a study of OX40 agonist ivuxolimab in advanced cancers. Study background: At 0.01 to 10 mg/kg, ivuxolimab was administered intravenously to patients every 2 weeks.

The data were produced by immunoSEQ multiplex PCR, yet TCRdb's version contains in-frame clones alone and is incomplete. The data show approximately 68,000 clones, roughly 80% seen once. The TCR was taken from an adult with an advanced solid tumor such as melanoma, head and neck, liver or kidney cancer. The sample here was CD4+ or CD8+ T cells sorted from blood, taken in a trial of the OX40 agonist ivuxolimab. The rearrangement links TRBV2 to TRBJ1-1; 12 bases map to TRBD1. This CDR3 is CASSAGTGGPEAFF. DNA for the CDR3: TGTGCCAGCAGCGCCGGGACAGGGGGCCCTGAAGCTTTCTTT.